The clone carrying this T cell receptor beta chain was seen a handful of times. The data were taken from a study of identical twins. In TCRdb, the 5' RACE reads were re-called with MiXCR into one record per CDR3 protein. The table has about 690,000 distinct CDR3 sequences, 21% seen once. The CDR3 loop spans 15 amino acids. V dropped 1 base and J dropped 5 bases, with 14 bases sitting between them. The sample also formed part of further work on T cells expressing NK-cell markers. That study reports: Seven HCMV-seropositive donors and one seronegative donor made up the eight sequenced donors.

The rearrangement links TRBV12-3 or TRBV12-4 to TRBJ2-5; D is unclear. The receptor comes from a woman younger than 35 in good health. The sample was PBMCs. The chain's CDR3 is CASSLGASLWETQYF. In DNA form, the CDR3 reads TGTGCCAGCAGTTTAGGGGCCTCTTTATGGGAGACCCAGTACTTC.